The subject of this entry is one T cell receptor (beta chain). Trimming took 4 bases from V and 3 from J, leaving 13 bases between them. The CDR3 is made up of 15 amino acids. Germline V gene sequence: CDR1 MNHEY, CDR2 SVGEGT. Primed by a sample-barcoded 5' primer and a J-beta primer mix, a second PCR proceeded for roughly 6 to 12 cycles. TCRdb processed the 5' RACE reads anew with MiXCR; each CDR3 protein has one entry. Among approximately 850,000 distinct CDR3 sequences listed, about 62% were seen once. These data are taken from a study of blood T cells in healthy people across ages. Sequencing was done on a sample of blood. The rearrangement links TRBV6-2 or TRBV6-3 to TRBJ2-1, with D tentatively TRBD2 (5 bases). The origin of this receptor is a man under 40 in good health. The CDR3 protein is CASSSRSEGYNEQFF. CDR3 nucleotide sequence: TGTGCCAGCAGTTCAAGGTCAGAGGGCTACAATGAGCAGTTCTTC.